The source of this T cell receptor beta chain is a study of OX40 agonist ivuxolimab in advanced cancers. The study's findings and limits: Normalized T-cell clonal expansion was also low in some nonresponders.

Clones were read by immunoSEQ multiplex PCR, and TCRdb kept only the in-frame ones, dropping some. The sample records about 82,000 clones, around 88% being singletons. With regard to this clone: Its target is not known.

Trimming took 3 bases from V and 3 from J, leaving 11 bases between them. Germline CDR1 MGHRA, CDR2 YSYEKL. The CDR3 contains 15 residues. This receptor was identified in an adult with an advanced solid tumor such as melanoma, head and neck, liver or kidney cancer. This chain joins TRBV4-1 and TRBJ2-2; D is undetermined. The specimen was CD4+ or CD8+ T cells sorted from blood, collected in a trial of the OX40 agonist ivuxolimab. The CDR3 DNA is TGCGCCAGCAGCCACCGAGGAAGAGACACCGGGGAGCTGTTTTTT. The encoded protein is CASSHRGRDTGELFF.